Each of the 7 T cell receptor beta chains below was sequenced from the same sample in a study of PD-1 blockade in mismatch repair-deficient tumors. Using immunoSEQ multiplex PCR, the repertoire was profiled, and TCRdb retains in-frame clones only, with some absent. The sample has some 14,000 clones, over 75% seen once. Time point meaning: identical roughly 11-day culture without peptide (control). These receptors have no identified antigens. This specimen was cells cultured in vitro, taken from a patient treated with pembrolizumab. The receptors were gathered from an adult with mismatch repair-deficient cancer.

The chain joins TRBV7-9 to TRBJ1-2; 9 positions match TRBD1. Germline values: CDR1 SEHNR, CDR2 FQNEAQ (reference sequence). The CDR3 is 13 amino acids. Losses at the gene ends were 5 bases for V and 7 bases for J; bases not matched to a gene: 5. CDR3 sequence reads: CASSLGQGRGYTF. The CDR3, as DNA: TGTGCCAGCAGCCTGGGACAGGGTCGTGGCTACACCTTC.

The sample holds a few counts of this clone. The chain is built from TRBV7-3 and TRBJ1-2; no clear D. V was pared by 5 bases and J by 4 bases, with 17 bases between. Germline V gives CDR1 SGHTA, CDR2 FQGTGA. This CDR3 is built from 15 residues. Written as DNA, the CDR3 is TGTGCCAGCAGCCCATCCCCGGGCCTCTCCTATGGCTACACCTTC. This codes for CASSPSPGLSYGYTF.

The genes are TRBV5-1 and TRBJ2-5, with unresolved D. Germline V lookup: CDR1 SGHRS, CDR2 YFSETQ. This CDR3 region has 14 residues. V lost 0 bases and J lost 2, with 8 bases in between. CDR3 sequence reads: CASSLGTAQETQYF. The CDR3 DNA reads as TGCGCCAGCAGCTTGGGTACAGCACAAGAGACCCAGTACTTC.

The chain links TRBV5-1 to TRBJ2-7, with 14 positions matching TRBD2. Germline trimming cut 4 bases from V and 4 bases from J; bases unmatched to any gene: 10. Germline assignment: CDR1 SGHRS and CDR2 YFSETQ. This CDR3 is 17 amino acids long. The CDR3, as DNA: TGCGCCAGCAGCACAACGTCCGGGACTAGCGGGGGTTACGAGCAGTACTTC. As protein: CASSTTSGTSGGYEQYF.

The V call is TRBV6-5, the J call TRBJ2-1; TRBD1 might be the D (6 bases). The CDR3 is 13 amino acids. CDR1 is MNHEY, CDR2 SVGAGI, per germline. Trimming removed 5 bases at V and 7 bases at J, with 12 bases between. CDR3 coding DNA: TGTGCCAGCAGTACCGGGACAAAAAATGAGCAGTTCTTC. It translates to CASSTGTKNEQFF.

This clone was recorded only once. The chain couples TRBV4-1 to TRBJ2-7, with TRBD2 identical over 8 bases. Trimming took 0 bases from V and 2 from J; bases not matched to a gene: 18. CDR3 length equals 20 residues. Germline V gene sequence: CDR1 MGHRA, CDR2 YSYEKL. The CDR3 here is CASSQDPTSGGLRIPYEQYF. DNA of the CDR3: TGCGCCAGCAGCCAAGATCCAACTAGCGGAGGCCTACGCATACCCTACGAGCAGTACTTC.

The chain recombines TRBV5-4 with TRBJ2-1; 8 nucleotides agree with TRBD2. The CDR3 runs to 14 residues. Germline V gene sequence: CDR1 SGHNT, CDR2 YYREEE (reference sequence). V lost 0 bases to trimming and J lost 8 bases; unmatched junction nucleotides: 4. CDR3 region: CASSLAGTSDEQFF. CDR3 in DNA: TGTGCCAGCAGCTTGGCCGGGACTAGTGATGAGCAGTTCTTC.